The 19 T cell receptor beta chains below were found in one sample sequenced in a study of blood T cell dynamics during melanoma immunotherapy. Using immunoSEQ multiplex PCR, the repertoire was profiled, and TCRdb retains in-frame clones only, with some absent. Found here are over 9,000 clones, around nine tenths of them singletons; the top ten hold 5% to 8%. Indicated time point: week 3, after first cycle of checkpoint inhibitor. The sample was blood, taken from a patient treated with checkpoint blockade. The source of these receptors is a human donor with melanoma.

The rearrangement links TRBV15 to TRBJ2-2; D uncertain. The length of the CDR3 is 14 residues. Germline V gives CDR1 LNHNV, CDR2 YYDKDF (reference sequence). V was cut by 0 bases and J by 5 bases, with 7 bases left in between. Here the CDR3 reads CATSRDRVTGELFF. The CDR3 nucleotides read TGTGCCACCAGCAGAGATAGGGTTACCGGGGAGCTGTTTTTT.

A word on this clone: Sequence at one end of the junction differs from germline and may be a read error. The chain couples TRBV7-7 to TRBJ2-7; unclear D gene. Germline V CDR1 and CDR2: SSHAT, FNYEAQ (reference sequence). The CDR3 has 13 residues. The CDR3 coding sequence is TGTGCTAGCAGCTTAATAATGTTCTACGAGCAGTACTTC. The encoded protein is CASSLIMFYEQYF.

The CDR3 DNA reads TGTGCCAGCAGTCGGCGGCCCCAGCATTTT. Amino acids: CASSRRPQHF. The chain combines TRBV6-5 with TRBJ1-5; D unresolved. CDR1 and CDR2 (germline): MNHEY, SVGAGI. The V end was cut by 5 bases, the J end by 9 bases, with 5 bases between. The CDR3 totals 10 residues.

This sequence joins TRBV5-6 and TRBJ2-7; no firm D call. The CDR3 runs to 16 residues. V dropped 1 base and J dropped 3 bases, with 17 bases sitting between them. Germline values: CDR1 SGHDT, CDR2 YYEEEE. CDR3 in DNA: TGTGCCAGCAGCTTGATGGGATCCAGTCTCATCTACGAGCAGTACTTC. This sequence encodes CASSLMGSSLIYEQYF.

This chain joins TRBV5-4 and TRBJ2-3, with 12 bases that match TRBD1. This CDR3 region has 14 residues. Germline CDR1 SGHNT, CDR2 YYREEE (reference sequence). Trimming at V came to 9 bases and at J to 4 bases, leaving 6 bases not matched to a gene. CDR3 region: CATNRDRGPDTQYF. CDR3 in DNA: TGTGCCACCAACCGGGACAGGGGGCCAGATACGCAGTATTTT.

J is TRBJ1-5 and V is TRBV2; D is possibly TRBD1 (6 bases). V lost 5 bases, J lost 4 bases, and 15 bases lay in between. CDR1 and CDR2 (germline): SNHLY, FYNNEI. The CDR3 sequence is 15 residues long. The CDR3 protein is CASSRERGSNQPQHF. CDR3 in DNA: TGTGCCAGCAGTCGGGAGAGGGGGTCGAATCAGCCCCAGCATTTT.

This chain joins TRBV29-1 and TRBJ2-1; no clear D. This CDR3 is built from 13 residues. Germline values: CDR1 SQVTM, CDR2 ANQGSEA. V gave up 2 bases and J gave up 6 bases, with 11 bases separating them. The CDR3 nucleotides are TGCAGCGTTGAAAAAGCCCCTACCAATGAGCAGTTCTTC. Its translation: CSVEKAPTNEQFF.

This rearrangement joins TRBV19 to TRBJ1-6; a possible D gene is TRBD1 (6 bases). The CDR3 runs 17 residues. Germline V gene sequence: CDR1 LNHDA, CDR2 SQIVND (reference sequence). The V end lost 4 bases, the J end lost 9 bases, and 22 bases lay between the germline ends. The CDR3, as DNA: TGTGCCAGTAGTAAAGGTCAGGGGATCGGTCTTGCTTCACCCCTCCACTTT. It codes for CASSKGQGIGLASPLHF.

This chain joins TRBV10-1 and TRBJ2-3, with 15 bases aligning to TRBD2. Germline CDR1 reads WNHNN; CDR2 reads SYGVQD (reference sequence). The CDR3 has 18 residues. V shed 2 bases and J 2 bases; nucleotides not matched to a gene: 5. The CDR3 DNA reads as TGCGCCAGCAGTGAGGGACTAGCGGGGGGGCCTGACACAGATACGCAGTATTTT. Encoded protein: CASSEGLAGGPDTDTQYF.

Only a few counts were recorded for this clone. The V and J genes are TRBV7-9 and TRBJ2-1; no firm D call. The CDR3 is 19 residues long. Trimming took 6 bases from V and 0 from J, leaving 24 bases between them. CDR1 and CDR2 from the germline V gene are SEHNR and FQNEAQ (reference sequence). In DNA, the CDR3 is TGTGCCAGCAGTCCCACCGTAGGGTTGGTAAAAAGCTCCTACAATGAGCAGTTCTTC. This sequence encodes CASSPTVGLVKSSYNEQFF. The complete variable domain, with remaining parts taken from reference TRBV7-9 and TRBJ2-1, reads DTGVSQNPRHKITKRGQNVTFRCDPISEHNRLYWYRQTLGQGPEFLTYFQNEAQLEKSRLLSDRFSAERPKGSFSTLEIQRTEQGDSAMYLCASSPTVGLVKSSYNEQFFGPGTRLTVL.

This chain connects TRBV10-2 to TRBJ2-3, with 13 bases aligning to TRBD2. Germline V gene lookup returns CDR1 WSHSY and CDR2 SAAADI. Trimming cost V 6 bases and J 4 bases; bases outside gene matches: 4. This CDR3 spans 15 amino acids. The CDR3 protein is CASRRLAGGPDTQYF. CDR3 sequence (DNA): TGCGCCAGCAGGAGACTAGCGGGGGGTCCAGATACGCAGTATTTT.

This rearrangement joins TRBV19 to TRBJ1-2; TRBD1 might be the D (5 bases). V lost 7 bases and J lost 0, with 15 bases in between. Germline loops: CDR1 LNHDA, CDR2 SQIVND (reference sequence). The CDR3 covers 15 residues. The CDR3 DNA reads as TGTGCCAGTACCGAACCCGGGACGGCTAACTATGGCTACACCTTC. Residues: CASTEPGTANYGYTF.

The rearrangement joins TRBV2 to TRBJ2-3; TRBD1 agrees at 7 bases. The trim removed 5 bases at V and 0 bases at J, leaving 5 bases unmatched. Germline CDR1 and CDR2: SNHLY and FYNNEI. CDR3 size: 15 residues. CDR3 bases: TGTGCCAGCAGTCGAACAGGGGCCAGCACAGATACGCAGTATTTT. Translating it yields CASSRTGASTDTQYF.

This rearrangement joins TRBV11-2 to TRBJ2-3; 11 bases agree with TRBD1. CDR3 size: 15 residues. The V gene's germline CDR1 is SGHAT and CDR2 FQNNGV. After removal of 5 bases from V and 5 bases from J, the junction contained 6 bases not matched to a gene. The CDR3, as DNA: TGTGCCAGCAGCCGAAAGGGGACAGGGGGAGATACGCAGTATTTT. The encoded protein is CASSRKGTGGDTQYF.

V and J are TRBV6-1 and TRBJ1-3; D not certain. Germline CDR1 MNHNS, CDR2 SASEGT. Trimming shortened V by 6 bases and J by 0 bases, and 12 bases separated the two germline ends. The CDR3 contains 15 residues. The CDR3 DNA follows: TGTGCCAGCAGCCCCCTCGTGGGCTCTGGAAACACCATATATTTT. This encodes CASSPLVGSGNTIYF.

V is TRBV2 and J is TRBJ1-3; 10 nucleotides align to TRBD1. Germline-derived CDR1 and CDR2 are SNHLY and FYNNEI. With 6 bases clipped from V and 8 bases from J, the junction kept 1 base outside the gene matches. The CDR3 extends over 12 amino acids. CDR3 sequence (DNA): TGTGCCAGCAGGGACAGGGGGGACACCATATATTTT. As protein: CASRDRGDTIYF.

V usage is TRBV29-1 and J usage is TRBJ2-2; 8 positions match TRBD1. The CDR3 is 13 amino acids. V trimming: 7 bases; J trimming: 4 bases; junction bases outside the gene matches: 5. Per the germline V gene, CDR1 is SQVTM and CDR2 is ANQGSEA. The CDR3 reads CSGRTGITGELFF. The CDR3 DNA sequence: TGCAGCGGCCGGACAGGGATCACCGGGGAGCTGTTTTTT.

A single count supports this clone. The chain links TRBV5-8 to TRBJ1-1, with 7 bases aligning to TRBD1. Germline CDR1 SGHTS, CDR2 YDEGEE. Losses at the gene ends were 0 bases for V and 1 base for J; bases not matched to a gene: 6. The CDR3 totals 16 residues. The CDR3 coding sequence is TGTGCCAGCAGCTTGGAGTCAGGGGGAGGGAACACTGAAGCTTTCTTT. It encodes CASSLESGGGNTEAFF.

V and J are TRBV6-5 and TRBJ2-3; unclear D gene. Germline V gene lookup returns CDR1 MNHEY and CDR2 SVGAGI. This CDR3 is built from 14 residues. The V gene lost 0 bases and the J gene lost 0 bases, with 4 bases spanning the gap. The CDR3 protein is CASSYSGSTDTQYF. CDR3 nucleotides: TGTGCCAGCAGTTACTCCGGTAGCACAGATACGCAGTATTTT.